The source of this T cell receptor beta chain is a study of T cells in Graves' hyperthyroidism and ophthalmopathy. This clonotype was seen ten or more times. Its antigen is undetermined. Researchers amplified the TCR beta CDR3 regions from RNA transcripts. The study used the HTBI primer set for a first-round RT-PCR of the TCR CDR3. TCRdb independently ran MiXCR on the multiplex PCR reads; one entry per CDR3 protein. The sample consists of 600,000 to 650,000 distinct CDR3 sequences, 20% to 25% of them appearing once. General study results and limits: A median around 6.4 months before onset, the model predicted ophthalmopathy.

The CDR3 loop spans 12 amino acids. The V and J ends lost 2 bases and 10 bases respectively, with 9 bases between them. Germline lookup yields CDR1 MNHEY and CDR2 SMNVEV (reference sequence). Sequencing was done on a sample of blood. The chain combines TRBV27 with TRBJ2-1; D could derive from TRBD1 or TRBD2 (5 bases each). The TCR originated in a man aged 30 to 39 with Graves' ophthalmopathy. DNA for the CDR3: TGTGCCAGCAGTTTACTGGGGGACGAGCAGTTCTTC. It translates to CASSLLGDEQFF.